These 30 T cell receptor beta chains share one sample of origin, sequenced in a study of shared clonotypes between healthy human individuals. Using immunoSEQ multiplex PCR, the repertoire was profiled, and TCRdb retains in-frame clones only, with some absent. Here the sample spans millions of clones, roughly 94% being singletons. CD45RO-negative, CCR7-positively selected cells formed the naive CD8 fraction, excluding terminally differentiated effector memory CD45RA+ cells. The sequenced sample was naive CD8+ T cells sorted from blood. These receptors all stem from a man between 18 and 29 years old in good health.

V gene TRBV6-1 combines with J gene TRBJ2-7; D gene uncertain. CDR1 and CDR2 (germline): MNHNS, SASEGT. Trimming cost V 3 bases and J 4 bases, with 7 bases left between them. CDR3 length: 12 amino acids. CDR3 sequence: CASSDFGYEQYF. The DNA of the CDR3 is TGTGCCAGCAGTGATTTCGGTTACGAGCAGTACTTC.

This chain links TRBV10-3 with TRBJ2-1; the D is unclear. Deletions cut 1 base from V and 8 bases from J, with 9 bases between. The CDR3 spans 13 residues. Germline loops: CDR1 ENHRY, CDR2 SYGVKD. The CDR3 sequence: CAISEFRVDEQFF. The CDR3 bases are TGTGCCATCAGTGAGTTTAGAGTCGATGAGCAGTTCTTC.

This chain connects TRBV4-1 to TRBJ2-1; D is tentatively TRBD1 or TRBD2 (5 bases each). CDR3 size: 15 residues. CDR1 is MGHRA, CDR2 YSYEKL, per germline. Trimming took 4 bases from V and 4 from J, leaving 14 bases between them. CDR3 protein: CASSPTGTLYNEQFF. CDR3 in DNA: TGCGCCAGCAGCCCCACCGGGACCTTATACAATGAGCAGTTCTTC.

J is TRBJ2-3 and V is TRBV27, with D possibly matching TRBD1 (5 bases). V dropped 7 bases and J dropped 0 bases, with 14 bases sitting between them. CDR3 length: 15 amino acids. The germline V gene encodes CDR1 MNHEY and CDR2 SMNVEV (reference sequence). CDR3 sequence reads: CASTGPGHSTDTQYF. CDR3 nucleotide sequence: TGTGCCAGCACCGGCCCAGGGCATAGCACAGATACGCAGTATTTT.

With respect to this clone: Other DNA sequences from this sample encode an identical CDR3 as well. This chain connects TRBV28 to TRBJ2-7; D is unresolved. V shed 6 bases and J shed 7 bases, with 10 bases lying between them. Per germline, CDR1 MDHEN and CDR2 SYDVKM. The CDR3 spans 11 residues. The CDR3 coding sequence is TGTGCCAGCAGCCTGTTGGGTGAGCAGTACTTC. It codes for CASSLLGEQYF.

V is TRBV2 and J is TRBJ2-7; D is unresolved. Trimming left V 4 bases short and J 2 bases short, with 12 bases between. CDR1 SNHLY and CDR2 FYNNEI come from the germline V gene. This CDR3 region has 14 residues. The CDR3 coding sequence is TGTGCCAGCAGTGGACCCCAGGAAACCTACGAGCAGTACTTC. Residues: CASSGPQETYEQYF.

This chain uses TRBV29-1 with TRBJ2-7, with no clear D. The CDR3 consists of 11 residues. V was shortened by 3 bases and J by 3 bases, with 6 bases between the two germline ends. Germline CDR1 is SQVTM and CDR2 is ANQGSEA. In nucleotides, the CDR3 is TGCAGCGTTGAGTCGCGCTACGAGCAGTACTTC. Its translation is CSVESRYEQYF.

V usage is TRBV5-4 and J usage is TRBJ2-2; 11 nucleotides line up with TRBD1. Losses at the gene ends were 2 bases for V and 3 bases for J; bases not matched to a gene: 6. Per germline, CDR1 SGHNT and CDR2 YYREEE (reference sequence). This CDR3 is built from 17 residues. The CDR3: CASSFRTGGADTGELFF. CDR3 coding DNA: TGTGCCAGCAGCTTCCGGACAGGGGGCGCCGACACCGGGGAGCTGTTTTTT.

The gene calls are TRBV12-5 and TRBJ2-7, with a weak D call TRBD2 (5 bases). Germline CDR1 is LGHNT and CDR2 is FRNRAP. V lost 7 bases to trimming and J lost 0 bases, with 10 bases between them. The CDR3 covers 13 residues. The CDR3 protein is CASAAASSYEQYF. As DNA, the CDR3 is TGTGCTAGTGCAGCGGCTTCCTCCTACGAGCAGTACTTC.

J is TRBJ1-1 and V is TRBV27, with a tentative D call TRBD1 (6 bases). Trimming shortened V by 5 bases and J by 4 bases, and 11 bases separated the two germline ends. CDR1 and CDR2 (germline): MNHEY, SMNVEV (reference sequence). The CDR3 covers 13 residues. The CDR3 spells CASSIRGSTEAFF. CDR3 DNA sequence: TGTGCCAGCAGTATCAGGGGATCCACTGAAGCTTTCTTT.

The chain links TRBV4-3 to TRBJ2-3, with D maybe TRBD1 (7 bases). Per germline, CDR1 LGHNA and CDR2 YSLEER. CDR3 length: 15 amino acids. V was shortened by 1 base and J by 7 bases, with 15 bases between the two germline ends. The CDR3: CASSQGRGLGNTQYF. As DNA, the CDR3 is TGCGCCAGCAGCCAAGGGAGGGGGCTCGGGAATACGCAGTATTTT.

The chain recombines TRBV9 with TRBJ2-1; D is perhaps TRBD2 (6 bases). Trimming took off 0 bases at V and 6 bases at J, with 10 bases between the two ends. The CDR3 extends over 14 amino acids. Germline V gene data show CDR1 as SGDLS and CDR2 as YYNGEE. In DNA form, the CDR3 reads TGTGCCAGCAGCGTAGAGGGACTGGGCAATGAGCAGTTCTTC. Translated: CASSVEGLGNEQFF.

V gene TRBV7-8 combines with J gene TRBJ2-1, with 8 bases aligning to TRBD2. This CDR3 spans 18 amino acids. CDR1 is SGHVS and CDR2 is FQNEAQ in the germline V gene. After removal of 1 base from V and 5 bases from J, the junction contained 13 bases not matched to a gene. CDR3 region: CASSLGLRRTSTDNEQFF. CDR3 coding DNA: TGTGCCAGCAGCTTAGGCCTGCGACGGACTAGCACCGACAATGAGCAGTTCTTC. The complete variable domain, with remaining parts taken from reference TRBV7-8 and TRBJ2-1, reads GAGVSQSPRYKVAKRGQDVALRCDPISGHVSLFWYQQALGQGPEFLTYFQNEAQLDKSGLPSDRFFAERPEGSVSTLKIQRTQQEDSAVYLCASSLGLRRTSTDNEQFFGPGTRLTVL.

This chain joins TRBV7-2 and TRBJ2-1; D gene unclear. The V gene lost 3 bases and the J gene lost 10 bases, with 10 bases spanning the gap. The CDR3 consists of 12 residues. The germline CDR1 and CDR2 sequences are SGHTA and FQGNSA. The chain's CDR3 is CASSFPSREQFF. CDR3 DNA: TGTGCCAGCAGCTTCCCGTCCCGGGAGCAGTTCTTC.

The chain couples TRBV28 to TRBJ1-1, with a possible D match to TRBD1 (6 bases). This CDR3 comprises 15 residues. In germline, CDR1 is MDHEN, CDR2 SYDVKM. V was shortened by 8 bases and J by 3 bases, with 19 bases between the two germline ends. In DNA, the CDR3 is TGTGCCAGCCGAGAGGGGCAAGGGGGATACACTGAAGCTTTCTTT. This codes for CASREGQGGYTEAFF.

This rearrangement joins TRBV27 to TRBJ1-2, with 7 bases fitting TRBD1. The CDR3 contains 16 residues. CDR1 and CDR2 (germline): MNHEY, SMNVEV (reference sequence). Unmatched junction bases numbered 9, after V lost 0 bases and J lost 5 bases. The CDR3 here is CASSLSGDQGVYGYTF. The CDR3 coding sequence is TGTGCCAGCAGTTTATCGGGAGACCAGGGGGTTTATGGCTACACCTTC.

This clone was picked up one time. This chain joins TRBV5-6 and TRBJ1-2; TRBD1 matches 7 bases. Germline V gene sequence: CDR1 SGHDT, CDR2 YYEEEE. The CDR3 totals 14 residues. V was clipped by 5 bases and J by 0 bases; unmatched bases: 4. The CDR3 nucleotides read TGTGCCAGCAGGGGGACAGCTTCTAACTATGGCTACACCTTC. This codes for CASRGTASNYGYTF.

The chain joins TRBV4-1 to TRBJ2-7, with unresolved D. Germline assignment: CDR1 MGHRA and CDR2 YSYEKL. V was pared by 4 bases and J by 5 bases, with 9 bases between. The CDR3 spans 12 residues. The CDR3 reads CASSPQNHEQYF. The CDR3 coding sequence is TGCGCCAGCAGCCCCCAGAACCACGAGCAGTACTTC.

The chain joins TRBV2 to TRBJ1-1; D unresolved. CDR1 and CDR2 (germline): SNHLY, FYNNEI. V dropped 6 bases and J dropped 0 bases, with 14 bases sitting between them. The CDR3 is 15 amino acids. The CDR3 coding sequence is TGTGCCAGCAGGGACTTTCCTAACATGAACACTGAAGCTTTCTTT. As protein: CASRDFPNMNTEAFF.

The rearrangement uses TRBV28 and TRBJ2-1; no clear D. The length of the CDR3 is 12 residues. The germline V gene has CDR1 MDHEN and CDR2 SYDVKM. V was pared by 10 bases and J by 3 bases, with 10 bases between. The CDR3 nucleotides are TGTGCCATCCAGGACGGCTACAATGAGCAGTTCTTC. Protein: CAIQDGYNEQFF.

The chain carries TRBV6-5 and TRBJ2-1; D perhaps matches TRBD1 (6 bases). Germline CDR1 reads MNHEY; CDR2 reads SVGAGI. The CDR3 covers 14 residues. This chain's CDR3 is CVTRPGVSYNEQFF. The CDR3 DNA follows: TGTGTTACACGTCCAGGGGTGTCCTACAATGAGCAGTTCTTC.

The chain has TRBV7-6 and TRBJ1-3; 9 nucleotides match TRBD1. The germline gives CDR1 SGHVS, CDR2 FNYEAQ. The CDR3 covers 15 residues. The V gene end was trimmed by 5 bases and the J gene end by 4 bases; junction bases not matched to a gene: 6. CDR3 nucleotides: TGTGCCAGCAGCCCCGGGACAGGGCTCGGAAACACCATATATTTT. Translating gives CASSPGTGLGNTIYF.

The V gene is TRBV7-9, the J gene TRBJ1-6; D unresolved. CDR1 is SEHNR, CDR2 FQNEAQ, per germline (reference sequence). Trimming removed 5 bases at V and 7 bases at J, with 9 bases between. The CDR3 is made up of 13 amino acids. The CDR3 sequence: CASSRSGNSPLHF. The CDR3 DNA sequence: TGTGCCAGCAGCAGATCTGGGAATTCACCCCTCCACTTT.

The genes are TRBV6-9 and TRBJ1-2, with D possibly TRBD1 on 5 matching bases. V was shortened by 7 bases and J by 1 base, with 19 bases between the two germline ends. There are 16 residues in the CDR3. CDR1 and CDR2 from the germline V gene are MNHGY and SVAAGI. The CDR3 loop reads CASISQNLRVNYGYTF. The CDR3 DNA follows: TGTGCCAGCATATCTCAAAACCTCAGGGTTAACTATGGCTACACCTTC.

For this clone: Other DNA sequences in the sample encode the same CDR3. This chain uses TRBV7-9 with TRBJ2-7; 11 nucleotides agree with TRBD1. V dropped 3 bases and J dropped 6; count of bases not matched to a gene: 7. Germline-derived CDR1 and CDR2 are SEHNR and FQNEAQ (reference sequence). The CDR3 covers 15 residues. CDR3 residues: CASSLGTGGTSEQYF. CDR3 nucleotide sequence: TGTGCCAGCAGCTTGGGGACAGGGGGAACTAGCGAGCAGTACTTC.

The chain links TRBV5-5 to TRBJ2-7, with a possible D match to TRBD2 (6 bases). Trimming took off 2 bases at V and 6 bases at J, with 12 bases between the two ends. Germline values: CDR1 SGHKS, CDR2 YYEKEE (reference sequence). CDR3 length: 13 residues. CDR3 DNA: TGTGCCAGCAGCTTACTAGCTGGGGGCGAGCAGTACTTC. It translates to CASSLLAGGEQYF.

The chain recombines TRBV4-1 with TRBJ2-1, with 13 bases lining up with TRBD2. The CDR3 has 15 residues. V shed 4 bases and J 5 bases; nucleotides not matched to a gene: 2. Germline values: CDR1 MGHRA, CDR2 YSYEKL. In DNA form, the CDR3 reads TGCGCCAGCAGCCCGGGACTAGCGGGGAACAATGAGCAGTTCTTC. Its protein product is CASSPGLAGNNEQFF.

In this sample, this clone turned up once. The chain is built from TRBV2 and TRBJ2-7; TRBD1 matches 7 bases. With V trimmed by 6 bases and J by 0 bases, 14 bases remained unmatched. There are 17 residues in the CDR3. CDR1 is SNHLY and CDR2 is FYNNEI in the germline V gene. The CDR3 DNA reads as TGTGCCAGCAGGGACGTCCCCGGGACAGCGACCTCCTACGAGCAGTACTTC. Amino acids: CASRDVPGTATSYEQYF.

Notes on this clone: Other nucleotide sequences from this sample produce the same CDR3. V is TRBV7-6 and J is TRBJ2-5; 14 bases are shared with TRBD2. This CDR3 region has 15 residues. Unmatched junction bases numbered 1, after V lost 2 bases and J lost 5 bases. Germline CDR1 SGHVS, CDR2 FNYEAQ. The CDR3 region is CASSLRLAGGETQYF. The CDR3 region has the DNA TGTGCCAGCAGCTTAAGACTAGCGGGGGGGGAGACCCAGTACTTC.

Worth noting for this clone: Additional DNA sequences in this sample encode the identical CDR3. The V call is TRBV30, the J call TRBJ1-4; D is ambiguous. Per the germline V gene, CDR1 is GTSNPN and CDR2 is SVGIG (reference sequence). The CDR3 consists of 13 residues. V dropped 0 bases and J dropped 8 bases, with 10 bases sitting between them. The CDR3, as DNA: TGTGCCTGGAGTGTAGCGGGGTGGGAAAAACTGTTTTTT. This gives the protein CAWSVAGWEKLFF.